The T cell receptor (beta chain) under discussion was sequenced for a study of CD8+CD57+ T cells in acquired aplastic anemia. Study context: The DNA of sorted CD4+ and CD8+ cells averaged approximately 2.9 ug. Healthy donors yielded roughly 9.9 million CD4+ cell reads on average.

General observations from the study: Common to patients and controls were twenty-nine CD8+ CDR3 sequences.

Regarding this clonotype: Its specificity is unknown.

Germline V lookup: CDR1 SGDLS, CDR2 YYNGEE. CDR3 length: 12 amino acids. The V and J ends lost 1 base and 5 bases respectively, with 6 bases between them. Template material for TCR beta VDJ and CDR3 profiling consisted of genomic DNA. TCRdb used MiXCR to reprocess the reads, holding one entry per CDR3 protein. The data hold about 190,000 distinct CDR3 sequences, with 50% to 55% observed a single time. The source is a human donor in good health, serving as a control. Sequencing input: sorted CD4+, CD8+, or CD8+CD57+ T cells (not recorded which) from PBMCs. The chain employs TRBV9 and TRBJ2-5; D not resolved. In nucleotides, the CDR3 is TGTGCCAGCAGCGTAAAGAGGGAGACCCAGTACTTC. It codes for CASSVKRETQYF. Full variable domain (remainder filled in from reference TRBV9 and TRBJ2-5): DSGVTQTPKHLITATGQRVTLRCSPRSGDLSVYWYQQSLDQGLQFLIQYYNGEERAKGNILERFSAQQFPDLHSELNLSSLELGDSALYFCASSVKRETQYFGPGTRLLVL.